The rows below give T cell receptor beta chains drawn from one sample of a study of identifying expanded T cells in peripheral blood. The assay was immunoSEQ multiplex PCR, and TCRdb's table has in-frame clones only and misses some. The table lists 100,000 to 150,000 clones, 75% to 90% of them singletons, with roughly 3.3% in the top ten. The sample consisted of blood. All receptors derive from a person aged 18-69 years in good health. The CDR3 runs from the conserved cysteine through the conserved F or W. The D gene is left open where the match is weak. Clone size is not always given. Where it is, it says once, few, many or a class for expanded clones.

clone_size,v_call,j_call,d_call,cdr3_aa,cdr3_nt
once,TRBV9,TRBJ1-2,TRBD1,CASSVRTGESYGYTF,TGTGCCAGCAGCGTACGAACAGGGGAGTCCTATGGCTACACCTTC
.,TRBV29-1,TRBJ2-1,.,CSVAASSLYNEQFF,TGCAGCGTTGCAGCGTCTAGTCTCTACAATGAGCAGTTCTTC
.,TRBV19,TRBJ1-2,.,CASGSAAGWNYGYTF,TGTGCCTCCGGGTCCGCGGCGGGCTGGAACTATGGCTACACCTTC
.,TRBV4-1,TRBJ1-5,.,CASSQVEVFSNQPQHF,TGCGCCAGCAGCCAAGTTGAGGTTTTCAGCAATCAGCCCCAGCATTTT
.,TRBV18,TRBJ1-1,.,CASSPPAGDRTEAFF,TGTGCCAGCTCACCACCCGCCGGGGATAGGACTGAAGCTTTCTTT
.,TRBV5-6,TRBJ2-3,.,CASSFFDGTSTDTQYF,TGTGCCAGCAGCTTCTTCGACGGAACTAGCACAGATACGCAGTATTTT
.,TRBV27,TRBJ2-7,TRBD2,CASRGAGGPTEQYF,TGTGCCAGCAGAGGGGCGGGGGGGCCTACCGAGCAGTACTTC
few,TRBV4-1,TRBJ2-2,.,CASSQGGGGFGELFF,TGCGCCAGCAGCCAAGGGGGTGGAGGTTTCGGGGAGCTGTTTTTT
.,TRBV7-2,TRBJ2-7,.,CASSLGVLASRAYEQYF,TGTGCCAGCAGCTTAGGGGTATTGGCCTCGAGGGCCTACGAGCAGTACTTC
.,TRBV6-5,TRBJ2-7,.,CASSLTSPGQPGEQYF,TGTGCCAGCAGTTTAACTTCGCCGGGACAACCCGGCGAGCAGTACTTC
.,TRBV27,TRBJ1-2,.,CASSSDLRYGYTF,TGTGCCAGCAGTTCGGACCTTCGGTATGGCTACACCTTC
.,TRBV9,TRBJ2-7,.,CASSPEDGYEQYF,TGTGCCAGCAGCCCAGAGGACGGATACGAGCAGTACTTC
.,TRBV7-9,TRBJ1-3,.,CASSLGGVGSGNTIYF,TGTGCCAGCAGCTTAGGAGGGGTAGGATCTGGAAACACCATATATTTT
.,TRBV5-1,TRBJ1-2,.,CASSLGVPYGYTF,TGCGCCAGCAGCTTAGGGGTTCCTTATGGCTACACCTTC
.,TRBV7-8,TRBJ1-4,.,CASSLVGATNEKLFF,TGTGCCAGCAGCTTAGTGGGGGCAACTAATGAAAAACTGTTTTTT
few,TRBV7-9,TRBJ2-2,.,CASNTGPRWTGELFF,TGTGCCAGCAATACAGGACCGAGGTGGACCGGGGAGCTGTTTTTT
.,TRBV9,TRBJ1-1,.,CASSVGGATGRNTEAFF,TGTGCCAGCAGCGTAGGAGGCGCCACAGGGAGGAACACTGAAGCTTTCTTT
.,TRBV5-6,TRBJ1-2,TRBD1,CASSRGQSRYGYTF,TGTGCCAGCAGCCGGGGACAGTCCCGCTATGGCTACACCTTC
.,TRBV9,TRBJ1-2,.,CASSVNTGRDYTF,TGTGCCAGCAGCGTCAATACCGGACGGGACTACACCTTC
.,TRBV6-5,TRBJ1-2,.,CASSYSEYGGGYTF,TGTGCCAGCAGTTACTCGGAGTATGGCGGCGGCTACACCTTC
once,TRBV6-5,TRBJ1-1,.,CASSYKGRGTEAFF,TGTGCCAGCAGTTATAAAGGCCGGGGGACTGAAGCTTTCTTT
.,TRBV9,TRBJ2-3,.,CASSPTSSDTQYF,TGTGCCAGCAGCCCCACTAGCTCAGATACGCAGTATTTT
.,TRBV18,TRBJ1-3,.,CASSPTNPGTNTIYF,TGTGCCAGCTCACCTACGAACCCCGGGACCAACACCATATATTTT
once,TRBV19,TRBJ1-1,.,CASSIGSTAEAFF,TGTGCCAGTAGTATAGGGTCGACGGCTGAAGCTTTCTTT
.,TRBV5-1,TRBJ2-3,.,CASSSWGTDTQYF,TGCGCCAGCAGTAGCTGGGGCACAGATACGCAGTATTTT
.,TRBV5-1,TRBJ2-1,.,CASSWDTYNEQFF,TGCGCCAGCAGCTGGGACACATACAATGAGCAGTTCTTC
.,TRBV7-7,TRBJ2-1,TRBD1,CASSLESAGGTSNEQFF,TGTGCCAGCAGCTTAGAGTCCGCAGGGGGCACCAGCAATGAGCAGTTCTTC
once,TRBV13,TRBJ2-1,.,CASSLRYNEQFF,TGTGCCAGCAGTCTACGTTACAATGAGCAGTTCTTC
.,TRBV12-5,TRBJ1-6,.,CASGLVPGSYNSPLHF,TGTGCTAGTGGTTTGGTACCGGGGAGCTATAATTCACCCCTCCACTTT
once,TRBV7-2,TRBJ1-2,.,CASSLTDVDRTYTF,TGTGCCAGCAGCTTAACCGACGTAGACAGGACCTACACCTTC
once,TRBV11-2,TRBJ2-1,.,CASSLDAGQRYNEQFF,TGTGCCAGCAGCTTAGATGCGGGACAGAGATACAATGAGCAGTTCTTC
.,TRBV6-5,TRBJ1-2,TRBD1,CASSYSGQGYGYTF,TGTGCCAGCAGTTATTCCGGACAGGGATATGGCTACACCTTC
.,TRBV4-1,TRBJ2-1,.,CASSQSLLSSSYNEQFF,TGCGCCAGCAGCCAGTCACTTCTTTCGAGCTCCTACAATGAGCAGTTCTTC
.,TRBV15,TRBJ1-1,.,CATSREGGGSVTEAFF,TGTGCCACCAGCAGAGAGGGCGGGGGGTCGGTCACTGAAGCTTTCTTT
.,TRBV6-5,TRBJ2-7,.,CASRGTNSYEQYF,TGTGCCAGCAGGGGCACAAACTCCTACGAGCAGTACTTC
.,TRBV20-1,TRBJ2-5,TRBD2,CSAGGSGDQYF,TGCAGTGCGGGAGGGTCCGGGGACCAGTACTTC
.,TRBV2,TRBJ2-1,.,CASKGYGGGPREQFF,TGTGCCAGCAAGGGATATGGCGGGGGCCCCAGGGAGCAGTTCTTC
few,TRBV7-6,TRBJ2-2,.,CASSLDRVGELFF,TGTGCCAGCAGCTTAGATAGGGTCGGGGAGCTGTTTTTT
.,TRBV6-5,TRBJ1-1,.,CASSIHGNTEAFF,TGTGCCAGCAGCATACATGGGAACACTGAAGCTTTCTTT
once,TRBV7-9,TRBJ2-3,.,CASSYGTYSDTQYF,TGTGCCAGCAGCTACGGGACCTATTCAGATACGCAGTATTTT
.,TRBV7-3,TRBJ2-2,.,CASSLAGSYFNTGELFF,TGTGCCAGCAGCTTAGCAGGATCGTATTTTAACACCGGGGAGCTGTTTTTT
.,TRBV11-2,TRBJ2-7,.,CASSFFYEQYF,TGTGCCAGCAGCTTTTTTTACGAGCAGTACTTC
.,TRBV4-1,TRBJ1-5,TRBD1,CASSQPGGQPQHF,TGCGCCAGCAGCCAACCAGGGGGCCAGCCCCAGCATTTT
.,TRBV7-2,TRBJ1-1,.,CASSRIDREAFF,TGTGCCAGCAGCCGAATAGACAGGGAAGCTTTCTTT